Below are 5 T cell receptor beta chains sequenced from a single sample in a study of T-cell memory formation after mild COVID-19. TCRdb redid the calling of the 5' RACE reads with MiXCR, one entry per CDR3 protein. The sample contains some 40,000 distinct CDR3 sequences, around 6.1% of which appear only once. The sample taken for sequencing was PBMCs or a T cell subset sorted from them (not recorded which). Receptors originate from an adult who had mild COVID-19 (a few samples of this study predate the infection). Cell type and time point are not known.

Ten or more counts support this clonotype. Here the CDR3 reads CASSLAGGEETQYF. CDR3 sequence (DNA): TGTGCCAGCAGCCTGGCAGGGGGTGAAGAGACCCAGTACTTC. The chain links TRBV7-9 to TRBJ2-5; 7 bases align to TRBD1. The CDR3 is made up of 14 amino acids. In germline, CDR1 is SEHNR, CDR2 FQNEAQ (reference sequence). V dropped 5 bases and J dropped 3; count of bases not matched to a gene: 6.

This chain links TRBV12-3 or TRBV12-4 with TRBJ1-1, with a tentative D call TRBD1 (6 bases). With 3 bases removed from V and 8 bases from J, the gap between germline ends came to 13 bases. This CDR3 has 13 residues. For the CDR3, the DNA is TGTGCCAGCAGTTTTCGGGGGGCAGGAGAAGCTTTCTTT. This codes for CASSFRGAGEAFF.

The DNA of the CDR3 is TGCAGTGCCCCACCCACTGGACTAACCACAGATACGCAGTATTTT. Translation: CSAPPTGLTTDTQYF. The chain links TRBV20-1 to TRBJ2-3; D might be TRBD2 (6 bases). The CDR3 length is 15 residues. V was clipped by 6 bases and J by 2 bases, with 18 bases between them. Germline V lookup: CDR1 DFQATT, CDR2 SNEGSKA (reference sequence).

The chain couples TRBV7-2 to TRBJ2-1; 13 nucleotides agree with TRBD2. This CDR3 has 16 amino acids. The germline gives CDR1 SGHTA, CDR2 FQGNSA. Trimming took 4 bases from V and 7 from J; bases not matched to a gene: 7. The CDR3 here is CASSSPGLAGSNEQFF. In DNA form, the CDR3 reads TGTGCCAGCAGCTCACCGGGACTAGCGGGGTCGAATGAGCAGTTCTTC.

This clonotype was observed at least ten times. V is TRBV30 and J is TRBJ2-1; D unresolved. The germline V gene has CDR1 GTSNPN and CDR2 SVGIG (reference sequence). The V gene lost 2 bases and the J gene lost 8 bases, with 7 bases spanning the gap. CDR3 length equals 11 residues. CDR3 nucleotides: TGTGCCTGGAGTATTCAGGATGAGCAGTTCTTC. This sequence encodes CAWSIQDEQFF. Complete variable domain (other parts from reference TRBV30 and TRBJ2-1): SQTIHQWPATLVQPVGSPLSLECTVEGTSNPNLYWYRQAAGRGLQLLFYSVGIGQISSEVPQNLSASRPQDRQFILSSKKLLLSDSGFYLCAWSIQDEQFFGPGTRLTVL.